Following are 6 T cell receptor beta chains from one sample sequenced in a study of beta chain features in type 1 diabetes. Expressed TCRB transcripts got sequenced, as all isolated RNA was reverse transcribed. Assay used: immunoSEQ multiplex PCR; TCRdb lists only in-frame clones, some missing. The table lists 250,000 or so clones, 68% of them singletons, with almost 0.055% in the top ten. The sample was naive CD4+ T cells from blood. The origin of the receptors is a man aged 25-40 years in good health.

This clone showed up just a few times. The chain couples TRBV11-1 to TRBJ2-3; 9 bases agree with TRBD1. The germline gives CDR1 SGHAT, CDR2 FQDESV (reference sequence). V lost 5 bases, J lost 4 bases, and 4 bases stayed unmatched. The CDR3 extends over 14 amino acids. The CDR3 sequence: CASSPQGAADTQYF. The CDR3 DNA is TGTGCCAGCAGCCCACAGGGGGCCGCAGATACGCAGTATTTT.

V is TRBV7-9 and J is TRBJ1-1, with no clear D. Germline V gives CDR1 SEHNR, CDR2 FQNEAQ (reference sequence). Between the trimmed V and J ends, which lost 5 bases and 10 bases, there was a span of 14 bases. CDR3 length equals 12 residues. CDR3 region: CASSPQGRGAFF. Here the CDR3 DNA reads TGTGCCAGCAGCCCCCAAGGTCGAGGAGCTTTCTTT. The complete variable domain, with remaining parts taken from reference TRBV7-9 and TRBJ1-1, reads DTGVSQNPRHKITKRGQNVTFRCDPISEHNRLYWYRQTLGQGPEFLTYFQNEAQLEKSRLLSDRFSAERPKGSFSTLEIQRTEQGDSAMYLCASSPQGRGAFFGQGTRLTVV.

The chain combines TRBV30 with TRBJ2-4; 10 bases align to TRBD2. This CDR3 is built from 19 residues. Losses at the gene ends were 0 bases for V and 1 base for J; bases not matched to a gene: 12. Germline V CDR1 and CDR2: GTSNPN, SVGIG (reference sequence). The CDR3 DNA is TGTGCCTGGAGTGTAGGCCCTAGCGGGAGCTCCTTGGCCAAAAACATTCAGTACTTC. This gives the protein CAWSVGPSGSSLAKNIQYF.

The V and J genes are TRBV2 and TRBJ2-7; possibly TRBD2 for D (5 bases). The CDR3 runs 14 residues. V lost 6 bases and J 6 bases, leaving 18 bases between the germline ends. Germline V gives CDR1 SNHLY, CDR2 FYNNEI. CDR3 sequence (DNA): TGTGCCAGCAGCGGGGAGATGCACTGGACCGAGCAGTACTTC. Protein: CASSGEMHWTEQYF.

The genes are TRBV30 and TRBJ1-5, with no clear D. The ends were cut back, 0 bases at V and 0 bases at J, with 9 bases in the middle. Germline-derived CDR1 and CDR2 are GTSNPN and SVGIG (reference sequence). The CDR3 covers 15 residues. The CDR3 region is CAWSVGPYSNQPQHF. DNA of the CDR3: TGTGCCTGGAGTGTCGGGCCGTATAGCAATCAGCCCCAGCATTTT.

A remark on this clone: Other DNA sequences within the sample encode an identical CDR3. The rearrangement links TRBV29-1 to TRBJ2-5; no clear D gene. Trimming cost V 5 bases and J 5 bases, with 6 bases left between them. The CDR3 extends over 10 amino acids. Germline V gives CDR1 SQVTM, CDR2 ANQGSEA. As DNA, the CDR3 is TGCAGCGTTCAAAGCGAGACCCAGTACTTC. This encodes CSVQSETQYF.